A selection of T cell receptor beta chains follows, all from one sample in a study of CD8 T cells in Susac syndrome. TCRdb independently ran MiXCR on the immunoSEQ multiplex PCR reads; one entry per CDR3 protein. The sample includes nearly 200,000 distinct CDR3 sequences, nearly 95% of them seen just once. The sequenced sample was CD4+ T cells from PBMCs. These receptors all stem from a human donor with multiple sclerosis. CDR3s include the opening cysteine and the closing phenylalanine or tryptophan. Each record gives: clone size, V gene, J gene, D gene, CDR3 length, CDR3 DNA, CDR3 protein. A D gene is named only where the DNA matches it firmly. Expanded clones get a size class; other rows say once, few or many, or leave the size out.

abundance: -; v_gene: TRBV12-3/TRBV12-4; j_gene: TRBJ1-5; d_gene: TRBD1; len: 16; CDR3nt: TGTGCCAGCAGTCCAGGACAGGAGTATAGCAATCAGCCCCAGCATTTT; CDR3aa: CASSPGQEYSNQPQHF
abundance: -; v_gene: TRBV7-9; j_gene: TRBJ1-2; d_gene: -; len: 16; CDR3nt: TGTGCCAGCAGCTTAGTTCCGGGGGGCGGACTCTATGGCTACACCTTC; CDR3aa: CASSLVPGGGLYGYTF
abundance: -; v_gene: TRBV15; j_gene: TRBJ1-6; d_gene: TRBD1; len: 14; CDR3nt: TGTGCCACCAGGATACAGGGGAATAATTCACCCCTCCACTTT; CDR3aa: CATRIQGNNSPLHF
abundance: -; v_gene: TRBV20-1; j_gene: TRBJ2-5; d_gene: TRBD2; len: 13; CDR3nt: TGCAGTGCTGGACTAGCGGGGAGTGAGACCCAGTACTTC; CDR3aa: CSAGLAGSETQYF
abundance: -; v_gene: TRBV11-1; j_gene: TRBJ2-1; d_gene: -; len: 14; CDR3nt: TGTGCCAGCAGCTTTGCGGGACAGATTCAAGAGCAGTTCTTC; CDR3aa: CASSFAGQIQEQFF
abundance: -; v_gene: TRBV20-1; j_gene: TRBJ2-7; d_gene: -; len: 13; CDR3nt: TGCAGTGCACGGGACCCCCTATCCGACGAGCAGTACTTC; CDR3aa: CSARDPLSDEQYF
abundance: -; v_gene: TRBV29-1; j_gene: TRBJ1-1; d_gene: -; len: 11; CDR3nt: TGCAGCGTTGTGGGTGTCCCTGAAGCTTTCTTT; CDR3aa: CSVVGVPEAFF
abundance: once; v_gene: TRBV24-1; j_gene: TRBJ2-5; d_gene: TRBD1; len: 15; CDR3nt: TGTGCCACCGCAACCTCGGACAGGTCGAAAGAGACCCAGTACTTC; CDR3aa: CATATSDRSKETQYF
abundance: -; v_gene: TRBV2; j_gene: TRBJ1-2; d_gene: -; len: 11; CDR3nt: TGTGCCAGCAGCCGCAGGGAAGGCTACACCTTC; CDR3aa: CASSRREGYTF
abundance: -; v_gene: TRBV9; j_gene: TRBJ2-2; d_gene: TRBD1; len: 13; CDR3nt: TGTGCGTCGGGACAGATAAACACCGGGGAGCTGTTTTTT; CDR3aa: CASGQINTGELFF
abundance: -; v_gene: TRBV7-9; j_gene: TRBJ2-7; d_gene: -; len: 14; CDR3nt: TGTGCCAGCAGCTCCGTGGGGTTGGCACGAGGGCAGTACTTC; CDR3aa: CASSSVGLARGQYF
abundance: once; v_gene: TRBV30; j_gene: TRBJ1-1; d_gene: TRBD1; len: 13; CDR3nt: TGTGCCTGCCAGCAGGGGGGGAACACTGAAGCTTTCTTT; CDR3aa: CACQQGGNTEAFF
abundance: few; v_gene: TRBV19; j_gene: TRBJ2-3; d_gene: -; len: 12; CDR3nt: TGTGCCAGTAGCCCGGGGAGGAATACGCAGTATTTT; CDR3aa: CASSPGRNTQYF
abundance: -; v_gene: TRBV7-8; j_gene: TRBJ1-2; d_gene: -; len: 14; CDR3nt: TGTGCCAGCAGCGGGCGAGATTCTAACTATGGCTACACCTTC; CDR3aa: CASSGRDSNYGYTF
abundance: -; v_gene: TRBV3-1; j_gene: TRBJ2-7; d_gene: TRBD1; len: 15; CDR3nt: TGTGCCAGCAGCCCACGGACAGGGGGCGGGGACGAGCAGTACTTC; CDR3aa: CASSPRTGGGDEQYF
abundance: -; v_gene: TRBV30; j_gene: TRBJ2-7; d_gene: -; len: 11; CDR3nt: TGTGCCTGGGACAGGGCGGGGGAGCAGTACTTC; CDR3aa: CAWDRAGEQYF
abundance: -; v_gene: TRBV20-1; j_gene: TRBJ2-4; d_gene: -; len: 16; CDR3nt: TGCAGTGGGAGAGGAACGGGGGTATTAGCCAAAAACATTCAGTACTTC; CDR3aa: CSGRGTGVLAKNIQYF
abundance: -; v_gene: TRBV4-1; j_gene: TRBJ2-5; d_gene: -; len: 14; CDR3nt: TGCGCCAGCAGCCGAAGACTGATCCAAGAGACCCAGTACTTC; CDR3aa: CASSRRLIQETQYF
abundance: -; v_gene: TRBV27; j_gene: TRBJ1-6; d_gene: TRBD1; len: 14; CDR3nt: TGTGCCAGCAGTTTAGACAGGGTGGCTTCACCCCTCCACTTT; CDR3aa: CASSLDRVASPLHF
abundance: -; v_gene: TRBV29-1; j_gene: TRBJ1-2; d_gene: TRBD1; len: 13; CDR3nt: TGCAGCGCAGATACGGACAGGGTAAAGGACTACACCTTC; CDR3aa: CSADTDRVKDYTF
abundance: -; v_gene: TRBV9; j_gene: TRBJ2-5; d_gene: TRBD2; len: 16; CDR3nt: TGTGCCAGCAGCCCCCACAGCGGGGACTACCAAGAGACCCAGTACTTC; CDR3aa: CASSPHSGDYQETQYF
abundance: -; v_gene: TRBV6-6; j_gene: TRBJ2-7; d_gene: TRBD2; len: 16; CDR3nt: TGTGCCAGCAACTACCCTCGGGGGGGACTAGCCAACGAGCAGTACTTC; CDR3aa: CASNYPRGGLANEQYF
abundance: once; v_gene: TRBV14; j_gene: TRBJ2-1; d_gene: -; len: 16; CDR3nt: TGTGCCAGCAGCTTAAAGGCGGGTAGCTCCTACAATGAGCAGTTCTTC; CDR3aa: CASSLKAGSSYNEQFF
abundance: -; v_gene: TRBV24-1; j_gene: TRBJ1-5; d_gene: TRBD1; len: 15; CDR3nt: TGTGCCACCAGTGACCGTGCAGGGGGCGGGCAGCCCCAGCATTTT; CDR3aa: CATSDRAGGGQPQHF
abundance: once; v_gene: TRBV29-1; j_gene: TRBJ2-1; d_gene: TRBD1; len: 19; CDR3nt: TGCAGCGTCCCCGGACAGGGCTTCGGCGGGGTCAGCTCCTACAATGAGCAGTTCTTC; CDR3aa: CSVPGQGFGGVSSYNEQFF
abundance: once; v_gene: TRBV7-9; j_gene: TRBJ2-3; d_gene: -; len: 13; CDR3nt: TGTGCCAGCAGTCGTTTCGGCACAGATACGCAGTATTTT; CDR3aa: CASSRFGTDTQYF
abundance: -; v_gene: TRBV29-1; j_gene: TRBJ1-4; d_gene: -; len: 16; CDR3nt: TGCAGCGTTGAAGACCCGCGGCGGAGGGGCAATGAAAAACTGTTTTTT; CDR3aa: CSVEDPRRRGNEKLFF
abundance: -; v_gene: TRBV30; j_gene: TRBJ1-2; d_gene: TRBD1; len: 15; CDR3nt: TGTGCCTGGAGTTACCGACAGGGCCACATCTATGGCTACACCTTC; CDR3aa: CAWSYRQGHIYGYTF
abundance: -; v_gene: TRBV7-9; j_gene: TRBJ1-6; d_gene: -; len: 13; CDR3nt: TGTGCCAGCAGCCCCCCGGGGCTTTCACCCCTCCACTTT; CDR3aa: CASSPPGLSPLHF
abundance: once; v_gene: TRBV30; j_gene: TRBJ1-2; d_gene: -; len: 15; CDR3nt: TGTGCCTGGAGTGTCCCCGGGATAGCTAACTATGGCTACACCTTC; CDR3aa: CAWSVPGIANYGYTF
abundance: -; v_gene: TRBV5-6; j_gene: TRBJ2-1; d_gene: -; len: 11; CDR3nt: TGTGCCAGCAGCCAAGGAGGGCGTGAGTTCTTC; CDR3aa: CASSQGGREFF
abundance: -; v_gene: TRBV12-3/TRBV12-4; j_gene: TRBJ1-5; d_gene: -; len: 12; CDR3nt: TGTGCCAGCAGTTTAGCGCGCCAGCCCCAGCATTTT; CDR3aa: CASSLARQPQHF
abundance: -; v_gene: TRBV5-6; j_gene: TRBJ2-1; d_gene: -; len: 16; CDR3nt: TGTGCCAGCAGCCTTTTCGGGGACACCCCTTACAATGAGCAGTTCTTC; CDR3aa: CASSLFGDTPYNEQFF